This T cell receptor (beta chain) stems from a study of blood T cell repertoires in COVID-19. The overall study: Sources were T cells, B-cell-depleted T cells, or PBMCs; the material itself was cDNA or gDNA.

Trimming cost V 2 bases and J 6 bases; bases outside gene matches: 1. This CDR3 is 12 amino acids long. Germline V gene data show CDR1 as GTSNPN and CDR2 as SVGIG (reference sequence). Participant age was roughly 18 to 90 years, and participants resided in around 24 US areas. Cohorts were determined from participant-reported clinical history. In the original workflow: Amplification of reference gene primers provided the estimated nucleated cell counts. TCRdb's table, derived via immunoSEQ multiplex PCR, lists solely in-frame clones and lacks some. The D gene and trimming were derived from the DNA, and the V and J assignments and clone size from that table. The table records roughly 250,000 clones, about 90% of them present only once.

The source of this sequence is a human donor in a cohort exposed to, infected with or recovered from COVID-19 (not recorded which). The donor label of this sample is uncertain. Sequenced sample: PBMCs or T cells enriched from blood (not recorded which). This sequence joins TRBV30 and TRBJ1-5, with 7 bases lining up with TRBD1. CDR3 region: CAWSTGAQPQHF. CDR3 coding DNA: TGTGCCTGGAGTACAGGGGCTCAGCCCCAGCATTTT.